Reported below is one T cell receptor beta chain. These data are taken from a study of blood T cell repertoires in COVID-19. Study at large: Samples representing acute and convalescent COVID-19 were sourced from the United States, Italy and Spain. The analysed material was cDNA or gDNA that came from T cells, B-cell-depleted T cells, or PBMCs.

Libraries were prepared by immunoSEQ multiplex PCR; TCRdb keeps only in-frame clonotypes and omits some of them. Here the sample spans 140,000 or so clones, around 90% being singletons. The sequence was collected from a woman aged 50 to 60 with acute or convalescent COVID-19. Sequenced input: peripheral blood.

CDR3 nucleotides: TGTGCCTGGAGGGGTACTAGCGGGGAAACAGATACGCAGTATTTT. This sequence encodes CAWRGTSGETDTQYF. The chain joins TRBV30 to TRBJ2-3; 10 nucleotides line up with TRBD2. Germline trimming cut 3 bases from V and 3 bases from J; bases unmatched to any gene: 6. The CDR3 covers 15 residues. The germline CDR1 and CDR2 sequences are GTSNPN and SVGIG (reference sequence).